The subject of this entry is one TCR beta chain. This sample stems from a study of blood T cell repertoires in COVID-19. Study-level background: Donors in the United States, Italy and Spain gave samples during acute or convalescent COVID-19. The cDNA or gDNA used as material had been derived from T cells, B-cell-depleted T cells, or PBMCs.

Per the original methods: Researchers report that nucleated cell counts were estimated from reference gene primer amplification. Clones were read by immunoSEQ multiplex PCR, and TCRdb kept only the in-frame ones, dropping some. The DNA gave D and trimming, while V, J and clone size come from that table. Of under 60,000 clones in the sample, approximately 89% were seen once. The V gene's germline CDR1 is ENHRY and CDR2 SYGVKD. V trimming: 10 bases; J trimming: 5 bases; junction bases outside the gene matches: 10. This CDR3 comprises 13 residues. V is TRBV10-3 and J is TRBJ2-7; 8 bases fit TRBD1. This receptor was taken from a human donor with active COVID-19. The donor label of this sample is uncertain. Specimen: peripheral blood. The CDR3 spells CATGQGSVDEQYF. The CDR3 region has the DNA TGTGCCACCGGACAGGGCTCCGTGGACGAGCAGTACTTC.